This TCR beta chain was identified in a study of shared clonotypes between healthy human individuals. Broader study findings: Naive CD4 clonotype sharing across four donors was around 5%.

Concerning this clone: The antigen is not known. At the DNA level, this CDR3 is encoded by other sequences in the same sample as well.

Sequencing used immunoSEQ multiplex PCR; TCRdb keeps in-frame clones, though not all of them. The data show approximately 2,000,000 clones, less than 95% seen once. The specimen was naive CD4+ T cells from PBMCs. Stated subset: CD45RA+ positively selected. This clonotype was obtained from a man aged 18 to 29 in good health. Some clones in this sample may be carry-over from other donors' samples.

The CDR3 is CASSVAPGTDTQYF. The DNA of the CDR3 is TGTGCCAGCAGCGTAGCTCCTGGAACAGATACGCAGTATTTT. The chain couples TRBV9 to TRBJ2-3; D unresolved. Trimming shortened V by 0 bases and J by 3 bases, and 8 bases separated the two germline ends. The CDR3 runs 14 residues. Looked up from germline, CDR1 is SGDLS and CDR2 is YYNGEE.